This T cell receptor beta chain was identified in a study of blood T cells in healthy people across ages. Germline assignment: CDR1 MNHEY and CDR2 SVGEGT. This CDR3 contains 13 residues. V lost 6 bases and J lost 4, with 13 bases in between. A second PCR, run for roughly 7 to 11 cycles, used a sample-barcoded 5' primer plus a J-beta primer mix. In TCRdb, the 5' RACE reads were re-called with MiXCR into one record per CDR3 protein. The sample lists about 1.4 million distinct CDR3 sequences, roughly 64% seen once, with 6.5% to 8.5% in the top ten. V is TRBV6-2 or TRBV6-3 and J is TRBJ2-7; D is ambiguous. Sequencing was done on a sample of blood. This TCR was recovered from a man between 18 and 29 years old in good health. The CDR3 DNA reads as TGTGCCAGCAGGACTCAGATAAGATACGAGCAGTACTTC. It is translated as CASRTQIRYEQYF.